This passage covers 27 T cell receptor beta chains from one sample sequenced in a study of shared clonotypes between healthy human individuals. TCRdb's copy holds only in-frame clones and misses some; the assay was immunoSEQ multiplex PCR. Among roughly 2.5 million clones, over 85% were seen once, and the ten largest hold over 0.12%. The sequenced sample consisted of naive CD4+ T cells sorted from blood. The subset here: CD45RA+ positively selected. The source is a man aged 18 to 29 in good health.

The rearrangement joins TRBV19 to TRBJ1-4; D unclear. The germline V and J ends were trimmed by 3 bases and 4 bases, with 12 bases remaining between them. Germline assignment: CDR1 LNHDA and CDR2 SQIVND (reference sequence). The CDR3 has 15 residues. The CDR3 reads CASSISQSSNEKLFF. The CDR3 DNA reads TGTGCCAGTAGTATTTCACAGAGTAGTAATGAAAAACTGTTTTTT.

This clone has just one count. The same CDR3 can be traced to other DNA sequences in this sample. The chain employs TRBV18 and TRBJ1-3; no clear D gene. This CDR3 has 13 residues. From germline, CDR1 is KGHSH and CDR2 LQKENI. The V and J ends lost 3 bases and 4 bases respectively, with 7 bases between them. CDR3 protein: CASSPQGGNTIYF. The CDR3 DNA is TGTGCCAGCTCACCGCAAGGGGGAAACACCATATATTTT.

This CDR3 is CASSSSPGQETQYF. CDR3 DNA: TGCGCCAGCAGCTCCTCCCCGGGACAAGAGACCCAGTACTTC. The gene calls are TRBV5-1 and TRBJ2-5, with D maybe TRBD2 (5 bases). Germline V gives CDR1 SGHRS, CDR2 YFSETQ. CDR3 length: 14 amino acids. V was clipped by 3 bases and J by 2 bases, with 11 bases between them.

DNA of the CDR3: TGTGCCAGTAGTAGCGACAGATGGTCCTACGAGCAGTACTTC. Protein product: CASSSDRWSYEQYF. The chain recombines TRBV19 with TRBJ2-5; a possible D gene is TRBD1 (5 bases). TRBJ2-7 matches the DNA end more closely, so the J call is doubtful. The CDR3 is 14 residues long. Per the germline V gene, CDR1 is LNHDA and CDR2 is SQIVND (reference sequence).

As concerns this clone: Within the sample, other DNA sequences also encode this same CDR3. The chain carries TRBV7-6 and TRBJ1-1; no definite D call. Trimming left V 5 bases short and J 2 bases short, with 15 bases between. The CDR3 runs to 15 residues. CDR1 is SGHVS, CDR2 FNYEAQ, per germline. CDR3 region: CASSRAGLGNTEAFF. The DNA of the CDR3 is TGTGCCAGCAGCCGGGCCGGCCTCGGAAACACTGAAGCTTTCTTT.

The chain joins TRBV19 to TRBJ1-2; possible D gene TRBD1, 5 bases. The CDR3 runs to 14 residues. V was shortened by 7 bases and J by 2 bases, with 14 bases between the two germline ends. The germline gives CDR1 LNHDA, CDR2 SQIVND (reference sequence). The CDR3 region is CASKREGPNYGYTF. CDR3 in DNA: TGTGCCAGTAAAAGGGAGGGGCCGAACTATGGCTACACCTTC. Complete variable domain (other parts from reference TRBV19 and TRBJ1-2): DGGITQSPKYLFRKEGQNVTLSCEQNLNHDAMYWYRQDPGQGLRLIYYSQIVNDFQKGDIAEGYSVSREKKESFPLTVTSAQKNPTAFYLCASKREGPNYGYTFGSGTRLTVV.

In this sample, this clone turned up once. The gene calls are TRBV11-2 and TRBJ2-5; TRBD2 agrees at 9 bases. Looked up from germline, CDR1 is SGHAT and CDR2 is FQNNGV. The CDR3 sequence is 15 residues long. V was pared by 4 bases and J by 5 bases, with 8 bases of the junction left unmatched. DNA of the CDR3: TGTGCCAGCAGCTCGTCCGGGACTAGCAGGGAGACCCAGTACTTC. Its protein is CASSSSGTSRETQYF.

This chain connects TRBV5-1 to TRBJ2-4; D is possibly TRBD2 (6 bases). The CDR3 consists of 16 residues. The germline CDR1 and CDR2 sequences are SGHRS and YFSETQ. V gave up 4 bases and J gave up 8 bases, with 22 bases separating them. The CDR3 region is CASSIGGTHQLDIQYF. As DNA, the CDR3 is TGCGCCAGCAGCATAGGAGGGACTCATCAACTGGACATTCAGTACTTC.

This chain links TRBV5-6 with TRBJ2-3; D is undetermined. The ends were cut back, 7 bases at V and 2 bases at J, with 14 bases in the middle. Germline CDR1 SGHDT, CDR2 YYEEEE. The CDR3 has 14 residues. The CDR3, as DNA: TGTGCCAGCTCGCGTGTAGGAAACACAGATACGCAGTATTTT. It codes for CASSRVGNTDTQYF.

The chain joins TRBV6-1 to TRBJ2-7; perhaps D is TRBD1 or TRBD2 (5 bases each). Germline V gives CDR1 MNHNS, CDR2 SASEGT. The CDR3 totals 12 residues. With 7 bases removed from V and 4 bases from J, the gap between germline ends came to 11 bases. The DNA of the CDR3 is TGTGCCAGCAAAGAGGGGTCTTACGAGCAGTACTTC. Translating gives CASKEGSYEQYF.

This chain uses TRBV6-1 with TRBJ1-3; no reliable D call. CDR1 is MNHNS, CDR2 SASEGT, per germline. The ends were cut back, 7 bases at V and 4 bases at J, with 8 bases in the middle. This CDR3 has 12 residues. CDR3 loop: CASTAEGNTIYF. As DNA, the CDR3 is TGTGCCAGCACCGCTGAGGGAAACACCATATATTTT.

The rearrangement uses TRBV6-1 and TRBJ2-3; 8 nucleotides agree with TRBD1. Germline V lookup: CDR1 MNHNS, CDR2 SASEGT. The V gene end was trimmed by 3 bases and the J gene end by 3 bases; junction bases not matched to a gene: 5. The CDR3 runs to 15 residues. This chain's CDR3 is CASSERDRLTDTQYF. As DNA, the CDR3 is TGTGCCAGCAGTGAGCGGGACAGGCTAACAGATACGCAGTATTTT.

This clone was observed a single time. The rearrangement links TRBV10-3 to TRBJ1-1; the match to TRBD1 covers 7 bases. Germline V gives CDR1 ENHRY, CDR2 SYGVKD. The CDR3 extends over 14 amino acids. J gave up 4 bases and V 7 bases, and 9 bases lay outside the gene matches. CDR3 sequence reads: CAITPDRAGTEAFF. Written as DNA, the CDR3 is TGTGCCATCACCCCCGACAGGGCTGGCACTGAAGCTTTCTTT.

The V and J genes are TRBV10-1 and TRBJ2-2, with a weak D call TRBD2 (6 bases). Germline values: CDR1 WNHNN, CDR2 SYGVQD (reference sequence). The germline V and J ends were trimmed by 4 bases and 3 bases, with 6 bases remaining between them. The CDR3 runs 13 residues. CDR3 bases: TGCGCCAGCAGTGCGGGAGACACCGGGGAGCTGTTTTTT. This gives the protein CASSAGDTGELFF.

Comment on this clone: The identical CDR3 is also encoded by other nucleotide sequences in the sample. The chain links TRBV7-2 to TRBJ2-5, with 7 bases fitting TRBD2. The ends lost 2 bases at V and 5 bases at J; junction bases unmatched: 5. This CDR3 has 14 amino acids. From germline, CDR1 is SGHTA and CDR2 FQGNSA. CDR3 coding DNA: TGTGCCAGCAGCTTAACGCTAGCGGTCGAGACCCAGTACTTC. This gives the protein CASSLTLAVETQYF.

The chain links TRBV5-1 to TRBJ1-5; D is unclear. This CDR3 contains 17 residues. V lost 1 base to trimming and J lost 0 bases, with 14 bases between them. Germline loops: CDR1 SGHRS, CDR2 YFSETQ. This CDR3 reads CASSLNPRKNSNQPQHF. The CDR3 coding sequence is TGCGCCAGCAGCTTGAATCCCAGAAAGAATAGCAATCAGCCCCAGCATTTT. Supplemented by reference TRBV5-1 and TRBJ1-5, the full variable domain reads KAGVTQTPRYLIKTRGQQVTLSCSPISGHRSVSWYQQTPGQGLQFLFEYFSETQRNKGNFPGRFSGRQFSNSRSEMNVSTLELGDSALYLCASSLNPRKNSNQPQHFGDGTRLSIL.

On this clone itself: The sample has other DNA sequences that encode this CDR3 too. The genes are TRBV7-2 and TRBJ1-5; possibly TRBD1 for D (6 bases). Germline CDR1 reads SGHTA; CDR2 reads FQGNSA. The length of the CDR3 is 15 residues. V was pared by 1 base and J by 4 bases, with 11 bases between. CDR3 protein: CASSLVTGSNQPQHF. For the CDR3, the DNA is TGTGCCAGCAGCTTAGTAACAGGGTCAAATCAGCCCCAGCATTTT.

The chain combines TRBV7-2 with TRBJ2-1; D unresolved. V dropped 1 base and J dropped 5 bases, with 6 bases sitting between them. Germline V gene sequence: CDR1 SGHTA, CDR2 FQGNSA. There are 13 residues in the CDR3. CDR3 nucleotides: TGTGCCAGCAGCTTAGAGCCTCACAATGAGCAGTTCTTC. Amino acid sequence: CASSLEPHNEQFF.

Turning to this clone: The same CDR3 is also encoded by other DNA sequences in this sample. The CDR3 sequence: CSVERDSSYEQYF. The CDR3, as DNA: TGCAGCGTTGAAAGGGACAGTTCCTACGAGCAGTACTTC. The V call is TRBV29-1, the J call TRBJ2-7, with 7 bases identical to TRBD1. This CDR3 is built from 13 residues. The J segment lost 1 base and the V segment lost 2 bases, leaving 2 bases of the junction unmatched. The germline V gene has CDR1 SQVTM and CDR2 ANQGSEA.

The chain recombines TRBV2 with TRBJ2-1; 7 bases are a match to TRBD2. The junction had 5 bases not matched to a gene; V was cut back by 2 bases and J by 7 bases. CDR3 length: 14 residues. CDR1 and CDR2 (germline): SNHLY, FYNNEI. CDR3 sequence (DNA): TGTGCCAGCAGTGAAAAAGCTAGCGGAAATGAGCAGTTCTTC. Residues: CASSEKASGNEQFF.

This sequence joins TRBV6-5 and TRBJ2-7; D gene uncertain. This CDR3 contains 11 residues. V was clipped by 7 bases and J by 9 bases, with 13 bases between them. Germline V gene data show CDR1 as MNHEY and CDR2 as SVGAGI. CDR3: CASIGRTGQYF. CDR3 DNA sequence: TGTGCCAGCATAGGGCGGACCGGGCAGTACTTC.

With respect to this clone: In the same sample, other DNA sequences code for this CDR3. V is TRBV9 and J is TRBJ1-2, with D maybe TRBD1 (6 bases). V shed 0 bases and J shed 4 bases, with 10 bases lying between them. The CDR3 runs 14 residues. Germline values: CDR1 SGDLS, CDR2 YYNGEE. CDR3 sequence: CASSVDSRGYGYTF. The CDR3 region has the DNA TGTGCCAGCAGCGTAGATAGCAGGGGCTATGGCTACACCTTC.

V gene TRBV30 combines with J gene TRBJ2-1; perhaps TRBD2 as D (5 bases). From germline, CDR1 is GTSNPN and CDR2 SVGIG (reference sequence). Trimming shortened V by 8 bases and J by 0 bases, and 17 bases separated the two germline ends. The CDR3 totals 15 residues. The CDR3 DNA reads as TGTGCCGGCACCCGGTCGGGGAGCTCCTACAATGAGCAGTTCTTC. Its translation is CAGTRSGSSYNEQFF.

This chain joins TRBV2 and TRBJ2-3; perhaps TRBD1 as D (6 bases). There are 13 residues in the CDR3. Looked up from germline, CDR1 is SNHLY and CDR2 is FYNNEI. V gave up 11 bases and J gave up 2 bases, with 14 bases separating them. The CDR3 DNA follows: TGTGCCGGGACACGGACCCTCACAGATACGCAGTATTTT. This translates into CAGTRTLTDTQYF.

J is TRBJ2-7 and V is TRBV30; D gene ambiguous. Germline V gene data show CDR1 as GTSNPN and CDR2 as SVGIG (reference sequence). With 2 bases removed from V and 3 bases from J, the gap between germline ends came to 14 bases. This CDR3 is 14 amino acids long. In nucleotides, the CDR3 is TGTGCCTGGAGTCGAAATATGCCAGGCTACGAGCAGTACTTC. It translates to CAWSRNMPGYEQYF.

The rearrangement links TRBV6-5 to TRBJ2-5, with TRBD2 matching 10 bases. The DNA end favors TRBJ2-7, so the J call may be wrong. Germline CDR1 is MNHEY and CDR2 is SVGAGI. CDR3 size: 14 residues. CDR3: CASAGAGGPYEQYF. For the CDR3, the DNA is TGTGCCTCTGCTGGAGCGGGGGGGCCCTACGAGCAGTACTTC.

The DNA of the CDR3 is TGTGCCAGCAGTTTTACAGGGGGCCAGGGTGGCTACACCTTC. This translates into CASSFTGGQGGYTF. The rearrangement links TRBV7-8 to TRBJ1-2, with 9 nucleotides matching TRBD1. The CDR3 has 14 residues. Germline trimming cut 6 bases from V and 7 bases from J; bases unmatched to any gene: 9. The V gene's germline CDR1 is SGHVS and CDR2 FQNEAQ.